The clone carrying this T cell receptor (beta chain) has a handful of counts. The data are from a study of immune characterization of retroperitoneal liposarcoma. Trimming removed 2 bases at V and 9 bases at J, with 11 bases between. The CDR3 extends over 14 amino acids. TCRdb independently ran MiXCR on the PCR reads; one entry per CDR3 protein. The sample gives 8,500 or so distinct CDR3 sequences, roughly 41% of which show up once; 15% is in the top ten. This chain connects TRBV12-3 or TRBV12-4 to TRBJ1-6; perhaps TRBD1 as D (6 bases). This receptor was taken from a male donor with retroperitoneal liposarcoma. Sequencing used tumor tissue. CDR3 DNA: TGTGCCAGCAGTTTAAACAGGGCGGGTTCACCCCTCCACTTT. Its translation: CASSLNRAGSPLHF.